This TCR beta chain was recovered during a study of beta chain features in type 1 diabetes. General observations from the study: PCR, the amplification step, might favor shorter templates, equally in patients and controls. The study found moderately but significantly shorter TCRB CDR3s in all four CD4+ subsets of Type 1 diabetes patients. Compared with healthy donors, patients appeared to share more similar naive, central memory and regulatory TCRB repertoires. Insertions were fewer and deletions more numerous at VDJ junctions in type 1 diabetes patients.

The entirety of the isolated RNA underwent reverse transcription, so expressed TCRB transcripts were sequenced. Clones were read by immunoSEQ multiplex PCR, and TCRdb kept only the in-frame ones, dropping some. The data contain some 250,000 clones, 11% to 15% of them singletons. This clone has only a few counts. Its antigen remains unidentified. Sorted CD4+ subsets: naive, central memory, regulatory, stem cell-like memory (CD45RO/CCR7/CD25/CD127/CD95/CD27 panel). V was cut by 2 bases and J by 10 bases, with 9 bases left in between. Germline CDR1 MNHEY, CDR2 SVGAGI. CDR3 length equals 13 residues. The sample was naive CD4+ T cells from blood. The receptor comes from a man aged 25 to 40 with type 1 diabetes. V usage is TRBV6-5 and J usage is TRBJ1-6; D call uncertain. CDR3 sequence: CASSYVTGSPLHF. The CDR3 DNA sequence: TGTGCCAGCAGTTACGTGACGGGGTCACCCCTCCACTTT.